This is a list of T cell receptor beta chains from one sample in a study of T-cell reconstitution after alpha-beta-depleted transplantation in children. One entry per CDR3 protein, called by TCRdb with MiXCR from the PCR reads. Of over 400,000 distinct CDR3 sequences in the sample, approximately 13% were seen once. The input for sequencing was PBMCs from the stem cell graft donor, taken from the stem cell graft. These receptors originate from a human donor who donated a stem cell graft to a child with combined immunodeficiency. The CDR3 runs from the conserved cysteine through the conserved F or W. The order of the fields is clone size, V gene, D gene, J gene, CDR3 protein, CDR3 DNA. A D gene is named only where the DNA matches it firmly. Some rows mark clone size as missing; the rest say once, few, many or name a class of expanded clone.

-,TRBV5-1,-,TRBJ2-7,CASSPHGDEQYF,TGCGCCAGCAGCCCTCATGGGGACGAGCAGTACTTC
many,TRBV29-1,-,TRBJ2-3,CSVEKGSGGSKTDTQYF,TGCAGCGTTGAGAAGGGCTCCGGGGGTAGCAAAACAGATACGCAGTATTTT
many,TRBV11-2,-,TRBJ2-3,CASSSGSRVTQYF,TGTGCCAGCAGCTCCGGGTCACGGGTTACGCAGTATTTT
-,TRBV5-1,TRBD1,TRBJ1-1,CASSGGQGGQEAFF,TGCGCCAGCAGCGGGGGACAGGGGGGACAGGAAGCTTTCTTT
few,TRBV7-9,TRBD2,TRBJ2-2,CASSPSASGRRTGELFF,TGTGCCAGCAGCCCTAGTGCTAGCGGGAGACGGACCGGGGAGCTGTTTTTT
many,TRBV29-1,TRBD2,TRBJ2-5,CSVGTSQQGTQYF,TGCAGCGTCGGGACTAGCCAGCAGGGGACCCAGTACTTC
many,TRBV20-1,-,TRBJ2-3,CSVPVFSTDTQYF,TGCAGTGTTCCGGTTTTCAGCACAGATACGCAGTATTTT
few,TRBV20-1,TRBD2,TRBJ2-7,CSANSGKAYEQYF,TGCAGTGCTAATAGCGGGAAAGCCTACGAGCAGTACTTC
many,TRBV7-3,-,TRBJ2-3,CASSLNGVGAFTDTQYF,TGTGCCAGCAGCTTGAATGGAGTGGGAGCTTTCACAGATACGCAGTATTTT
many,TRBV6-2/TRBV6-3,-,TRBJ2-5,CASSYVPQETQYF,TGTGCCAGCAGTTACGTCCCCCAAGAGACCCAGTACTTC
-,TRBV7-8,-,TRBJ2-7,CASSLVGGHEQYF,TGTGCCAGCAGCTTAGTCGGGGGCCACGAGCAGTACTTC
-,TRBV30,-,TRBJ2-5,CARQGGVQETQYF,TGTGCCCGGCAGGGCGGGGTCCAAGAGACCCAGTACTTC
many,TRBV6-2/TRBV6-3,-,TRBJ1-5,CASSDSNQPQHF,TGTGCCAGCAGCGACAGCAATCAGCCCCAGCATTTT
few,TRBV4-3,-,TRBJ1-2,CASSQELREYGYTF,TGCGCCAGCAGCCAAGAGCTTCGGGAGTATGGCTACACCTTC
few,TRBV27,TRBD1,TRBJ2-7,CASSIGTAGHEQYF,TGTGCCAGCAGTATTGGGACAGCCGGTCACGAGCAGTACTTC
once,TRBV11-2,TRBD2,TRBJ2-1,CASSLDRLAGVQSSYNEQFF,TGTGCCAGCAGCTTAGATCGGCTAGCGGGAGTCCAGAGCTCCTACAATGAGCAGTTCTTC
many,TRBV18,-,TRBJ2-2,CASSPGQRDTGELFF,TGTGCCAGCTCACCCGGACAGAGGGACACCGGGGAGCTGTTTTTT
few,TRBV29-1,TRBD2,TRBJ2-3,CSVDAGRAGTDTQYF,TGCAGCGTTGATGCGGGGAGGGCCGGTACAGATACGCAGTATTTT
many,TRBV4-3,-,TRBJ2-7,CASSQVWAGTYEQYF,TGCGCCAGCAGCCAAGTATGGGCAGGGACCTACGAGCAGTACTTC
-,TRBV30,-,TRBJ1-2,CAWSAPHEPRNYGYTF,TGTGCCTGGAGTGCTCCTCACGAACCGCGCAACTATGGCTACACCTTC
few,TRBV7-2,-,TRBJ2-1,CASSDLRTVSYNEQFF,TGTGCCAGCAGCGACTTACGGACAGTTTCCTACAATGAGCAGTTCTTC
few,TRBV5-1,TRBD2,TRBJ2-3,CASSATVRGGADTQYF,TGCGCCAGCAGCGCCACGGTGCGGGGGGGCGCAGATACGCAGTATTTT
-,TRBV6-5,TRBD2,TRBJ2-1,CASSYSRTSGSEQFF,TGTGCCAGCAGTTACTCCAGGACTAGCGGGAGTGAGCAGTTCTTC
-,TRBV20-1,-,TRBJ2-7,CSARSRDSYEQYF,TGCAGTGCTCGGTCTAGGGACTCCTACGAGCAGTACTTC
many,TRBV12-3/TRBV12-4,-,TRBJ1-1,CASSFKGFGTEAFF,TGTGCCAGCAGTTTTAAGGGGTTCGGGACTGAAGCTTTCTTT
many,TRBV5-1,TRBD2,TRBJ2-1,CASSWSIAGSYNEQFF,TGCGCCAGCAGCTGGTCGATAGCGGGGTCCTACAATGAGCAGTTCTTC
many,TRBV6-2/TRBV6-3,-,TRBJ2-3,CASSIAADTQYF,TGTGCCAGCAGCATAGCTGCAGATACGCAGTATTTT
few,TRBV7-6,TRBD2,TRBJ2-7,CASSFGLADSYEQYF,TGTGCCAGCAGCTTTGGGCTAGCGGACTCCTACGAGCAGTACTTC
many,TRBV5-1,TRBD2,TRBJ2-1,CASSFSGRADNEQFF,TGCGCCAGCAGCTTTAGCGGGAGGGCCGATAATGAGCAGTTCTTC
few,TRBV24-1,TRBD2,TRBJ2-5,CATSDSSGGKETQYF,TGTGCCACCAGTGATTCGAGCGGGGGGAAGGAGACCCAGTACTTC
many,TRBV12-3/TRBV12-4,-,TRBJ2-3,CASSFISVKGVGTDTQYF,TGTGCCAGCAGTTTCATTTCGGTGAAAGGCGTCGGCACAGATACGCAGTATTTT
-,TRBV4-3,TRBD2,TRBJ2-3,CASSQDQVAGLQDTQYF,TGCGCCAGCAGCCAAGATCAGGTAGCGGGGCTTCAAGATACGCAGTATTTT